Each of the 23 T cell receptor beta chains below was sequenced from the same sample in a study of CD8 T cells in Susac syndrome. It was with random hexamers that roughly 0.5 to 1 ug RNA was reverse transcribed. MiXCR, run by TCRdb on the immunoSEQ multiplex PCR reads, gives a single entry per CDR3 protein. The sample records 100,000 or so distinct CDR3 sequences, around 90% being singletons. Material for sequencing was CD4+ T cells from PBMCs. Source of these receptors: a human donor in good health.

V gene TRBV12-3 or TRBV12-4 combines with J gene TRBJ1-2; D is perhaps TRBD1 (6 bases). The CDR3 length is 12 residues. V lost 5 bases and J 6 bases, leaving 10 bases between the germline ends. In DNA, the CDR3 is TGTGCCAGCAGTGGTCCAGGGGATGGCTACACCTTC. Its protein is CASSGPGDGYTF.

The CDR3 nucleotides read TGTGCCAGCAGTGAAGCAGGCCCGACAGGGGCAGCTGGAAACACCATATATTTT. Amino acid sequence: CASSEAGPTGAAGNTIYF. The chain employs TRBV6-1 and TRBJ1-3; 8 bases fit TRBD1. J lost 2 bases, V lost 0 bases, and 9 bases had no gene match. The CDR3 covers 18 residues. In germline, CDR1 is MNHNS, CDR2 SASEGT.

The V and J genes are TRBV19 and TRBJ1-6; D is unclear. Germline V CDR1 and CDR2: LNHDA, SQIVND (reference sequence). The CDR3 sequence is 17 residues long. Trimming left V 7 bases short and J 0 bases short, with 16 bases between. CDR3 DNA sequence: TGTGCCAGTAACCTACGACCCGGGAGCTCCTATAATTCACCCCTCCACTTT. Its translation: CASNLRPGSSYNSPLHF.

The chain employs TRBV12-3 or TRBV12-4 and TRBJ2-7, with 9 bases matching TRBD2. The CDR3 spans 14 residues. Trimming took 4 bases from V and 7 from J; bases not matched to a gene: 8. The CDR3 region has the DNA TGTGCCAGCAGTTACAGCGGGAGGTTGTGGGAGCAGTACTTC. Translated: CASSYSGRLWEQYF.

The chain joins TRBV18 to TRBJ1-1, with D possibly matching TRBD1 (6 bases). CDR1 KGHSH and CDR2 LQKENI come from the germline V gene. The CDR3 is made up of 12 amino acids. V shed 5 bases and J shed 6 bases, with 10 bases lying between them. CDR3 DNA: TGTGCCAGCTCATCACAGGGAGCTGAAGCTTTCTTT. Its translation is CASSSQGAEAFF.

The genes are TRBV9 and TRBJ2-6; D remains ambiguous. CDR3 size: 19 residues. Trimming left V 0 bases short and J 2 bases short, with 18 bases between. Germline V gene lookup returns CDR1 SGDLS and CDR2 YYNGEE. The DNA for the CDR3 is TGTGCCAGCAGCGTAGACCGAGGTGGGGTGGGGACTGGGGCCAACGTCCTGACTTTC. Residues: CASSVDRGGVGTGANVLTF.

The chain has TRBV5-1 and TRBJ2-1; D is uncertain. Trimming shortened V by 7 bases and J by 8 bases, and 10 bases separated the two germline ends. There are 11 residues in the CDR3. The V gene's germline CDR1 is SGHRS and CDR2 YFSETQ. The CDR3 is CASGLFDEQFF. The CDR3 bases are TGCGCCAGCGGTCTGTTCGATGAGCAGTTCTTC.

The CDR3 sequence: CASSLDRGRVPNYGYTF. The CDR3 region has the DNA TGTGCCAGCAGCCTCGACAGGGGGCGAGTCCCCAACTATGGCTACACCTTC. The V and J genes are TRBV6-2 or TRBV6-3 and TRBJ1-2; the match to TRBD1 covers 10 bases. The V segment lost 6 bases and the J segment 2 bases; nucleotides outside the gene matches: 12. Per the germline V gene, CDR1 is MNHEY and CDR2 is SVGEGT. The CDR3 covers 17 residues.

CDR3 sequence: CSVRGVAGAIGELFF. The CDR3 DNA is TGCAGCGTGAGGGGGGTAGCGGGAGCGATCGGGGAGCTGTTTTTT. J is TRBJ2-2 and V is TRBV29-1; 9 positions match TRBD2. The CDR3 totals 15 residues. CDR1 and CDR2 from the germline V gene are SQVTM and ANQGSEA. With 6 bases clipped from V and 7 bases from J, the junction kept 12 bases outside the gene matches.

This sequence joins TRBV12-3 or TRBV12-4 and TRBJ2-3; perhaps D is TRBD1 or TRBD2 (5 bases each). V lost 5 bases to trimming and J lost 0 bases, with 12 bases between them. The CDR3 has 15 residues. CDR3 bases: TGTGCCAGCAGTCACGGGACCCTTAGCACAGATACGCAGTATTTT. It is translated as CASSHGTLSTDTQYF.

V and J are TRBV4-1 and TRBJ1-4, with D unresolved. This CDR3 comprises 13 residues. Germline values: CDR1 MGHRA, CDR2 YSYEKL. Deletions cut 0 bases from V and 7 bases from J, with 6 bases between. This CDR3 is CASSQDYGEKLFF. CDR3 DNA: TGCGCCAGCAGCCAAGATTATGGTGAAAAACTGTTTTTT.

The J gene is TRBJ1-1, the V gene TRBV14; TRBD1 aligns across 7 bases. The CDR3 covers 16 residues. CDR1 and CDR2 (germline): SGHDN, FVKESK. V lost 1 base to trimming and J lost 4 bases; unmatched junction nucleotides: 9. The CDR3 is CASSQVTGMSSTEAFF. In nucleotides, the CDR3 is TGTGCCAGCAGCCAAGTGACAGGGATGTCGAGCACTGAAGCTTTCTTT.

V usage is TRBV6-5 and J usage is TRBJ1-2, with unresolved D. CDR3 length: 14 residues. The V gene lost 2 bases and the J gene lost 2 bases, with 9 bases spanning the gap. Germline V gives CDR1 MNHEY, CDR2 SVGAGI. The CDR3 spells CASSYLGSNYGYTF. The CDR3 DNA sequence: TGTGCCAGCAGTTACCTGGGATCAAACTATGGCTACACCTTC.

The rearrangement links TRBV7-3 to TRBJ2-7; TRBD2 is a possible D gene (7 bases). This CDR3 has 13 residues. With 8 bases removed from V and 6 bases from J, the gap between germline ends came to 17 bases. In germline, CDR1 is SGHTA, CDR2 FQGTGA. The CDR3 DNA reads TGTGCCAGCTCCGAGGGGGGGCTGGGCGAGCAGTACTTC. It codes for CASSEGGLGEQYF.

This rearrangement joins TRBV24-1 to TRBJ1-5; maybe TRBD1 (6 bases). Germline assignment: CDR1 KGHDR and CDR2 SFDVKD. V lost 4 bases and J lost 6, with 12 bases in between. The CDR3 totals 14 residues. Here the CDR3 reads CATSDQGTSQPQHF. The CDR3, as DNA: TGTGCCACCAGTGACCAGGGGACGAGTCAGCCCCAGCATTTT.

The chain recombines TRBV2 with TRBJ2-7, with 11 bases fitting TRBD1. CDR1 is SNHLY and CDR2 is FYNNEI in the germline V gene. The V gene end was trimmed by 6 bases and the J gene end by 2 bases; junction bases not matched to a gene: 3. CDR3 length: 14 amino acids. The CDR3 DNA sequence: TGTGCCAGCAGGGGGACAGGGGGAACCTACGAGCAGTACTTC. Amino acid sequence: CASRGTGGTYEQYF.

The chain has TRBV6-5 and TRBJ1-2; 7 positions agree with TRBD1. This CDR3 contains 15 residues. V gave up 5 bases and J gave up 6 bases; unmatched junction bases: 12. Germline V lookup: CDR1 MNHEY, CDR2 SVGAGI. The CDR3 protein is CASSRPGQSYNGYTF. CDR3 sequence (DNA): TGTGCCAGCAGTCGGCCGGGACAGAGCTATAATGGCTACACCTTC.

The rearrangement uses TRBV10-3 and TRBJ2-5; possibly TRBD1 for D (6 bases). V was pared by 1 base and J by 4 bases, with 10 bases between. Germline assignment: CDR1 ENHRY and CDR2 SYGVKD. The CDR3 is 14 residues long. The CDR3 bases are TGTGCCATCAGTGAGTGGGGGCTTGGAGAGACCCAGTACTTC. The encoded protein is CAISEWGLGETQYF.

V and J are TRBV15 and TRBJ2-1; possibly TRBD1 for D (6 bases). From germline, CDR1 is LNHNV and CDR2 YYDKDF (reference sequence). The length of the CDR3 is 13 residues. The ends were cut back, 0 bases at V and 10 bases at J, with 10 bases in the middle. The CDR3 sequence is CATSRDTGNEQFF. For the CDR3, the DNA is TGTGCCACCAGCAGAGATACAGGGAACGAGCAGTTCTTC.

This rearrangement joins TRBV5-5 to TRBJ2-3, with D unresolved. CDR3 length: 15 residues. The germline gives CDR1 SGHKS, CDR2 YYEKEE (reference sequence). V was shortened by 3 bases and J by 2 bases, with 13 bases between the two germline ends. CDR3 DNA: TGTGCCAGCAGCTGGGATATAGGATCCACAGATACGCAGTATTTT. The encoded protein is CASSWDIGSTDTQYF.

This chain links TRBV7-2 with TRBJ2-2; no clear D gene. The length of the CDR3 is 15 residues. Germline CDR1 SGHTA, CDR2 FQGNSA. The ends were cut back, 3 bases at V and 1 base at J, with 9 bases in the middle. The CDR3 here is CASSFYSGNTGELFF. The CDR3 nucleotides read TGTGCCAGCAGCTTCTATTCGGGGAACACCGGGGAGCTGTTTTTT. Filled out from reference TRBV7-2 and TRBJ2-2, the complete variable domain reads GAGVSQSPSNKVTEKGKDVELRCDPISGHTALYWYRQSLGQGLEFLIYFQGNSAPDKSGLPSDRFSAERTGGSVSTLTIQRTQQEDSAVYLCASSFYSGNTGELFFGEGSRLTVL.

This clonotype was observed a few times. V and J are TRBV7-2 and TRBJ2-3; 7 nucleotides agree with TRBD2. The V gene end was trimmed by 7 bases and the J gene end by 3 bases; junction bases not matched to a gene: 7. Germline V lookup: CDR1 SGHTA, CDR2 FQGNSA. This CDR3 contains 14 residues. CDR3 in DNA: TGTGCCAGCAACACGGGGGGAGGAACAGATACGCAGTATTTT. Translation: CASNTGGGTDTQYF.

The chain couples TRBV20-1 to TRBJ2-4; 7 bases are a match to TRBD1. The CDR3 consists of 15 residues. Trimming at V came to 3 bases and at J to 2 bases, leaving 7 bases not matched to a gene. Germline CDR1 DFQATT, CDR2 SNEGSKA (reference sequence). CDR3 region: CSASGQDGSKNIQYF. The CDR3, as DNA: TGCAGTGCTAGCGGACAGGATGGATCCAAAAACATTCAGTACTTC.